The sequence of this T cell receptor (beta chain) was determined in a study of blood T cell repertoires in COVID-19. Which cohort a participant joined came from the clinical history participants gave. CDR1 SNHLY and CDR2 FYNNEI come from the germline V gene. The CDR3 is 15 residues long. Deletions cut 7 bases from V and 0 bases from J, with 15 bases between. In the original workflow: Reference gene primer amplification yielded estimated nucleated cell counts. Data came from immunoSEQ multiplex PCR; TCRdb stores just in-frame clones and leaves some out. V and J calls and clone size are given by that table; D and trimming were obtained from the DNA. Among about 400,000 clones listed, over 75% were seen once.

This clonotype originated in a woman aged 40 to 49 with acute COVID-19. The V call is TRBV2, the J call TRBJ1-2; D may be TRBD1 (6 bases). The sequencing sample was made of PBMCs or T cells enriched from blood (not recorded which). The CDR3 here is CASKLGHLANYGYTF. The CDR3 DNA reads as TGTGCCAGCAAGTTGGGACACCTAGCTAACTATGGCTACACCTTC.